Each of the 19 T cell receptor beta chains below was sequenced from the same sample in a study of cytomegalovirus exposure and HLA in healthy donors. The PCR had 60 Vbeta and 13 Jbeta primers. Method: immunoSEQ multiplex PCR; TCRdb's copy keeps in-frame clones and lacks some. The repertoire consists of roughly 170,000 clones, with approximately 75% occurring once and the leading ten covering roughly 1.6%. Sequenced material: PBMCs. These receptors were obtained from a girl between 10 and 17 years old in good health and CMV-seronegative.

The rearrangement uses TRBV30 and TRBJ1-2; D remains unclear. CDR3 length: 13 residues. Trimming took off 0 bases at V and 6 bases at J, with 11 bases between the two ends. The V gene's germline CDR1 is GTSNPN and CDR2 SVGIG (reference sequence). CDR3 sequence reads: CAWSVPPGNGYTF. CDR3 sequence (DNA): TGTGCCTGGAGTGTACCCCCAGGCAATGGCTACACCTTC.

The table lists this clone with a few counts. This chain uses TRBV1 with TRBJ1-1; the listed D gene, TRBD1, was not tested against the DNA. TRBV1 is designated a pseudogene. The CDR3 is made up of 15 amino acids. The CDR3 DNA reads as TGCACCAGCAGCCAAGATATCCAGGGTTCCCCTGAAGCTTTCTTT. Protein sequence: CTSSQDIQGSPEAFF.

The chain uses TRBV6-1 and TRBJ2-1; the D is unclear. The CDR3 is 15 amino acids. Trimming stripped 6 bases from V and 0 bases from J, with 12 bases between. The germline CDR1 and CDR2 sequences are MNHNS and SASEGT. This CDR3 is CASSADWNSYNEQFF. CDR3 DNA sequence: TGTGCCAGCAGCGCAGACTGGAACTCCTACAATGAGCAGTTCTTC.

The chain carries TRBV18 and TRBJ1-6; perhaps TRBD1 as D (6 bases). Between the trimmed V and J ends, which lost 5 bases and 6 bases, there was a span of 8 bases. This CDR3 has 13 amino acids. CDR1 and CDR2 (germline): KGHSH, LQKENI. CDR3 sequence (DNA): TGTGCCAGCTCAGGACAGCCTAATTCACCCCTCCACTTT. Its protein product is CASSGQPNSPLHF.

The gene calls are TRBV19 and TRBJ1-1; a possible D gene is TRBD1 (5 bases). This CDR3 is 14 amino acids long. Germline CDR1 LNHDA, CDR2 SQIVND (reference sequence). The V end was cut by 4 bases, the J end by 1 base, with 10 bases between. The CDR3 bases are TGTGCCAGTAGTACTCAAACAGGGAACACTGAAGCTTTCTTT. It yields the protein CASSTQTGNTEAFF.

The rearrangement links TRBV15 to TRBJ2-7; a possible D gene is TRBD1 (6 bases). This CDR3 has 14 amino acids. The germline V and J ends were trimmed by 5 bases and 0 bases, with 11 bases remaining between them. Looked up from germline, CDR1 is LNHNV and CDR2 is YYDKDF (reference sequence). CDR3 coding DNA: TGTGCCACCAGCTCCCCAGGGGTCTCCTACGAGCAGTACTTC. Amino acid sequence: CATSSPGVSYEQYF.

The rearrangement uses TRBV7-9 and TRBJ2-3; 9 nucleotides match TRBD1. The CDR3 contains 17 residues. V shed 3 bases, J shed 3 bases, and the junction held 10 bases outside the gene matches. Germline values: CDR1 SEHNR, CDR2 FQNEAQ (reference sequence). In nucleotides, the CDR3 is TGTGCCAGCAGCTTCCGGGACAGGGTGGGTTGGACAGATACGCAGTATTTT. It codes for CASSFRDRVGWTDTQYF.

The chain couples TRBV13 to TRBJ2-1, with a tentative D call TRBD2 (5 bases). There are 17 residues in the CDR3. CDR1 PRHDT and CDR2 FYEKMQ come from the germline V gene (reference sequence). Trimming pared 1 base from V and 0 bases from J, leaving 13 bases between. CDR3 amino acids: CASSLEGERSSYNEQFF. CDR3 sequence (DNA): TGTGCCAGCAGCTTAGAGGGAGAGCGGTCCTCCTACAATGAGCAGTTCTTC.

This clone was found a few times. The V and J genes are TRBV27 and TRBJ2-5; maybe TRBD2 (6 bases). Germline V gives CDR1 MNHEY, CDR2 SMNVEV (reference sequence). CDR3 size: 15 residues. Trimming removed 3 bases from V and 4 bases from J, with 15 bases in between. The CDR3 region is CASSFGGAGGETQYF. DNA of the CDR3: TGTGCCAGCAGTTTCGGAGGGGCCGGGGGAGAGACCCAGTACTTC.

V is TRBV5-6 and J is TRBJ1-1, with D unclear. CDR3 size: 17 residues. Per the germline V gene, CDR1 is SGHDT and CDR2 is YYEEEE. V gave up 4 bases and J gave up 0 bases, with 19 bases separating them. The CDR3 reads CASSAGRTYKMNTEAFF. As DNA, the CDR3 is TGTGCCAGCAGCGCGGGCCGGACTTACAAGATGAACACTGAAGCTTTCTTT.

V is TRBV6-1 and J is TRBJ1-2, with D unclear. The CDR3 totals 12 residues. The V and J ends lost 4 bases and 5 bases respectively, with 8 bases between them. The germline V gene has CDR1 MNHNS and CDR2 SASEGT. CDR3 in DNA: TGTGCCAGCAGTGGATCGGGTTATGGCTACACCTTC. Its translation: CASSGSGYGYTF.

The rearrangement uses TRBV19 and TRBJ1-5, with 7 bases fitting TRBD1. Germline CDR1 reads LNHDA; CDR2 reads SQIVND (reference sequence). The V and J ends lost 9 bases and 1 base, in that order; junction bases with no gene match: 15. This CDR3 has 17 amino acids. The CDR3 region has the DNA TGTGCCAGCGCAGGGACAGTCCTTGGAGTAAGCAATCAGCCCCAGCATTTT. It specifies CASAGTVLGVSNQPQHF.

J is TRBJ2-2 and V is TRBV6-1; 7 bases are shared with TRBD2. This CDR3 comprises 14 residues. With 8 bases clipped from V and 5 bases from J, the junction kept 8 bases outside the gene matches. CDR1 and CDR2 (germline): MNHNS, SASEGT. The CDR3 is CASGPSSGTGELFF. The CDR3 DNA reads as TGTGCCAGCGGTCCTTCTAGCGGAACCGGGGAGCTGTTTTTT.

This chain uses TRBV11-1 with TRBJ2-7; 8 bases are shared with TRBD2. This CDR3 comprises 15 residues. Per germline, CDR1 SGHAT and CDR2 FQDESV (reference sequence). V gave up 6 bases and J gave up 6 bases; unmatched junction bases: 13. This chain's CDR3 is CASRSLAGGELEQYF. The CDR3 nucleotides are TGTGCCAGCAGATCCCTAGCCGGGGGGGAGCTCGAGCAGTACTTC.

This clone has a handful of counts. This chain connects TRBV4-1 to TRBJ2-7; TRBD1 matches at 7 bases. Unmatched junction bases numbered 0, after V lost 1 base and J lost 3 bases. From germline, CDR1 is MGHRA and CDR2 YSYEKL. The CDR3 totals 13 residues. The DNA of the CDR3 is TGCGCCAGCAGCCAAGGGGACAGCTACGAGCAGTACTTC. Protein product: CASSQGDSYEQYF.

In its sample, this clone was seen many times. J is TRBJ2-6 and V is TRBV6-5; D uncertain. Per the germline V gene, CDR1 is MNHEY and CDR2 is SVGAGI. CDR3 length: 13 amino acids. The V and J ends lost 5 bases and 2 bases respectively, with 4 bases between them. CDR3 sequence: CASSEPGANVLTF. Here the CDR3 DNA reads TGTGCCAGCAGTGAGCCTGGGGCCAACGTCCTGACTTTC.

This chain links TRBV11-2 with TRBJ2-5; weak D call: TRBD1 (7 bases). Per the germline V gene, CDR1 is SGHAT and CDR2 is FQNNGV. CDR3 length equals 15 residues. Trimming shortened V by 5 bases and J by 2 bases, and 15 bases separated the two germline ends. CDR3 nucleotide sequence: TGTGCCAGCAGCCAACTGGCGGGACAGCAAGAGACCCAGTACTTC. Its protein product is CASSQLAGQQETQYF.

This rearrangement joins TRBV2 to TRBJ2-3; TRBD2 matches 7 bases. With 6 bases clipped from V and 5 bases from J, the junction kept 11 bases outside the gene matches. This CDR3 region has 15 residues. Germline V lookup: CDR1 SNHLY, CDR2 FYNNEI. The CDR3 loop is CASRRLAVIRDTQYF. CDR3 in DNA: TGTGCCAGCAGGCGGCTAGCGGTAATTAGAGATACGCAGTATTTT.

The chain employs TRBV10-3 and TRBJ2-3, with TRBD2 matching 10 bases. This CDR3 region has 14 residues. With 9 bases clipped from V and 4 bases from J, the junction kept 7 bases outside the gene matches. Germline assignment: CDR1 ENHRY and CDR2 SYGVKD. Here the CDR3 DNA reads TGTGCCATGAGTAGCGGGGGGAAGGCAGATACGCAGTATTTT. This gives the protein CAMSSGGKADTQYF.